This paragraph reports one T cell receptor (beta chain). This sample is drawn from a study of blood T cell repertoires in COVID-19. Germline CDR1 is GTSNPN and CDR2 is SVGIG (reference sequence). This CDR3 region has 14 residues. V lost 4 bases and J 4 bases, leaving 14 bases between the germline ends. Clones were read by immunoSEQ multiplex PCR, and TCRdb kept only the in-frame ones, dropping some. The sample carries about 45,000 clones, approximately 90% recorded once. The sample was peripheral blood. The clonotype originates from a woman aged 80 or over with active COVID-19. The chain joins TRBV30 to TRBJ2-1, with a possible D match to TRBD1 (6 bases). The CDR3 spells CAWTRGGGYNEQFF. Here the CDR3 DNA reads TGTGCCTGGACACGAGGGGGTGGATACAATGAGCAGTTCTTC.